This T cell receptor (beta chain) was retrieved from a study of T cell responses to AZD1222 COVID-19 vaccine. Study-level results: With dominance at 160-218 and 743-854, vaccine-associated CD4 TCRs spanned spike. The repertoires were collected only after the peak T cell response. At baseline, just a handful of AZD1222 recipients tested seropositive. Donors, mostly white British, included more females; clonal diversity was possibly underestimated.

The CDR3 is made up of 12 amino acids. Germline V gene lookup returns CDR1 SGHDT and CDR2 YYEEEE. V was trimmed by 3 bases and J by 7 bases, leaving 10 bases between them. The protocol was immunoSEQ multiplex PCR, while the TCRdb copy is restricted to in-frame clones and leaves out a portion. The data contain approximately 150,000 clones, about 86% of them singletons. Turning to this clone: Its antigen is not identified.

The receptor comes from an adult who received the AZD1222 COVID-19 vaccine. This chain links TRBV5-6 with TRBJ1-2, with D possibly matching TRBD1 (5 bases). Material: peripheral blood, obtained 28 days after the second AZD1222 dose. DNA of the CDR3: TGTGCCAGCAGCTCTTATGGGGGTGGCTACACCTTC. Translated, it gives CASSSYGGGYTF.